The 27 T cell receptor beta chains below all came from one sample that was sequenced in a study of blood T cell repertoires in COVID-19. Data came from immunoSEQ multiplex PCR; TCRdb stores just in-frame clones and leaves some out. This sample has about 46,000 clones; about 88% occur once, and the top ten carry approximately 3%. The specimen sequenced was PBMCs or T cells enriched from blood (not recorded which). These receptors originate from a woman aged 45-60 years who had recovered from COVID-19.

The chain carries TRBV3-1 (or the pseudogene TRBV3-2) and TRBJ1-1; TRBD1 matches 8 bases. The trim removed 0 bases at V and 4 bases at J, leaving 7 bases unmatched. Germline V gene sequence: CDR1 LGHDT, CDR2 YNNKEL (reference sequence). The CDR3 is 16 amino acids. The chain's CDR3 is CASSQDGRGRGTEAFF. The CDR3 region has the DNA TGTGCCAGCAGCCAAGATGGCAGGGGGCGTGGCACTGAAGCTTTCTTT.

J is TRBJ1-6 and V is TRBV10-3; D is unclear. V was pared by 6 bases and J by 7 bases, with 13 bases between. The CDR3 runs 14 residues. Germline V gene sequence: CDR1 ENHRY, CDR2 SYGVKD. For the CDR3, the DNA is TGTGCCATCAGGGAGGCATGGGAGAATTCACCCCTCCACTTT. Protein product: CAIREAWENSPLHF.

The rearrangement joins TRBV2 to TRBJ1-2, with D possibly TRBD1 on 5 matching bases. This CDR3 spans 13 amino acids. Germline CDR1 is SNHLY and CDR2 is FYNNEI. V lost 7 bases, J lost 5 bases, and 14 bases lay in between. CDR3 sequence: CASTRTRAYGYTF. The CDR3 DNA follows: TGTGCCAGCACCCGGACCAGGGCTTATGGCTACACCTTC.

The chain combines TRBV5-1 with TRBJ1-5; 7 bases are a match to TRBD1. The CDR3 contains 15 residues. Germline V gives CDR1 SGHRS, CDR2 YFSETQ. The V and J ends lost 3 bases and 6 bases, in that order; junction bases with no gene match: 9. The CDR3 protein is CASSSEGAHSQPQHF. CDR3 coding DNA: TGCGCCAGCAGCTCGGAGGGGGCTCACAGTCAGCCCCAGCATTTT.

V and J are TRBV19 and TRBJ1-5; D is perhaps TRBD1 (6 bases). CDR1 and CDR2 from the germline V gene are LNHDA and SQIVND (reference sequence). This CDR3 comprises 14 residues. V was cut by 3 bases and J by 2 bases, with 8 bases left in between. The CDR3 DNA follows: TGTGCCAGTAGTATCAGACAGGGCAATCAGCCCCAGCATTTT. It yields the protein CASSIRQGNQPQHF.

The chain employs TRBV27 and TRBJ2-6, with 9 bases fitting TRBD1. The J segment lost 4 bases and the V segment lost 5 bases, leaving 15 bases of the junction unmatched. Germline values: CDR1 MNHEY, CDR2 SMNVEV (reference sequence). The CDR3 length is 19 residues. The CDR3 DNA reads TGTGCCAGCAGTAATATGAGAAGGACAGGGGAGGCGGGGGCCAACGTCCTGACTTTC. It codes for CASSNMRRTGEAGANVLTF.

The J gene is TRBJ1-1, the V gene TRBV5-1, with D possibly TRBD1 on 6 matching bases. Germline V CDR1 and CDR2: SGHRS, YFSETQ. Trimming stripped 2 bases from V and 1 base from J, with 12 bases between. The length of the CDR3 is 15 residues. The CDR3 spells CASSLLPGQNTEAFF. In DNA, the CDR3 is TGCGCCAGCAGCTTACTCCCGGGACAGAACACTGAAGCTTTCTTT.

The rearrangement uses TRBV19 and TRBJ2-2; D unclear. This CDR3 comprises 13 residues. Trimming pared 6 bases from V and 1 base from J, leaving 6 bases between. Germline V CDR1 and CDR2: LNHDA, SQIVND (reference sequence). Here the CDR3 reads CASSPRNTGELFF. For the CDR3, the DNA is TGTGCCAGTAGCCCCAGGAACACCGGGGAGCTGTTTTTT.

The V call is TRBV10-3, the J call TRBJ1-2; 12 bases map to TRBD1. This CDR3 is 21 amino acids long. V was clipped by 0 bases and J by 1 base; unmatched bases: 15. The germline V gene has CDR1 ENHRY and CDR2 SYGVKD. The CDR3 region has the DNA TGTGCCATCAGTGAGTCTCCTTTTGGGGGACAGGGGGCCCCTAGTAACTATGGCTACACCTTC. Translated: CAISESPFGGQGAPSNYGYTF.

This clone has just one count. The chain employs TRBV7-6 and TRBJ2-2; 7 bases line up with TRBD1. CDR1 is SGHVS and CDR2 is FNYEAQ in the germline V gene. The trim removed 1 base at V and 2 bases at J, leaving 4 bases unmatched. This CDR3 comprises 16 residues. The CDR3, as DNA: TGTGCCAGCAGCTTAGGACCAGGGGGTAACACCGGGGAGCTGTTTTTT. Translated: CASSLGPGGNTGELFF.

The gene calls are TRBV28 and TRBJ2-2; D is possibly TRBD2 (5 bases). The germline V gene encodes CDR1 MDHEN and CDR2 SYDVKM. V was trimmed by 3 bases and J by 4 bases, leaving 9 bases between them. CDR3 length: 14 amino acids. The CDR3 here is CASSLQRATGELFF. CDR3 nucleotide sequence: TGTGCCAGCAGTTTGCAGAGGGCCACCGGGGAGCTGTTTTTT.

The V call is TRBV19, the J call TRBJ2-3, with 11 nucleotides matching TRBD2. V was clipped by 4 bases and J by 0 bases; unmatched bases: 9. There are 18 residues in the CDR3. Germline values: CDR1 LNHDA, CDR2 SQIVND (reference sequence). The CDR3 sequence is CASSKSGTSGFSTDTQYF. CDR3 sequence (DNA): TGTGCCAGTAGTAAGTCCGGGACTAGCGGATTTAGCACAGATACGCAGTATTTT. Complete variable domain (other parts from reference TRBV19 and TRBJ2-3): DGGITQSPKYLFRKEGQNVTLSCEQNLNHDAMYWYRQDPGQGLRLIYYSQIVNDFQKGDIAEGYSVSREKKESFPLTVTSAQKNPTAFYLCASSKSGTSGFSTDTQYFGPGTRLTVL.

This chain uses TRBV12-3 or TRBV12-4 with TRBJ2-7; no clear D gene. The CDR3 loop spans 13 amino acids. Trimming cost V 3 bases and J 0 bases, with 6 bases left between them. The CDR3 is CASSFSYSYEQYF. In DNA form, the CDR3 reads TGTGCCAGCAGTTTTAGTTACTCCTACGAGCAGTACTTC.

The chain combines TRBV6-1 with TRBJ1-2; 8 nucleotides line up with TRBD1. Germline CDR1 and CDR2: MNHNS and SASEGT. The CDR3 length is 13 residues. The V and J ends lost 2 bases and 6 bases, in that order; junction bases with no gene match: 2. CDR3 residues: CASSEQQGDGYTF. The CDR3 bases are TGTGCCAGCAGTGAACAACAGGGGGATGGCTACACCTTC.

The chain has TRBV3-1 (or the pseudogene TRBV3-2) and TRBJ2-1, with a possible D match to TRBD1 (6 bases). The ends were cut back, 1 base at V and 2 bases at J, with 9 bases in the middle. This CDR3 is 15 amino acids long. In germline, CDR1 is LGHDT, CDR2 YNNKEL (reference sequence). In DNA, the CDR3 is TGTGCCAGCAGCCAAGGACAGGTTACCTACAATGAGCAGTTCTTC. Translating it yields CASSQGQVTYNEQFF.

CDR3 coding DNA: TGTGCCAGCAGCCCTACGGACAGGGTAGGTGGCTATGGCTACACCTTC. Residues: CASSPTDRVGGYGYTF. The chain joins TRBV3-1 (or the pseudogene TRBV3-2) to TRBJ1-2; 8 bases align to TRBD1. This CDR3 is 16 amino acids long. With V trimmed by 4 bases and J by 4 bases, 11 bases remained unmatched. In germline, CDR1 is LGHDT, CDR2 YNNKEL (reference sequence).

The chain is built from TRBV7-2 and TRBJ2-7; 7 nucleotides agree with TRBD2. Germline V gene lookup returns CDR1 SGHTA and CDR2 FQGNSA. V gave up 0 bases and J gave up 5 bases; unmatched junction bases: 7. This CDR3 region has 15 residues. The CDR3 loop is CASSLAARESDEQYF. The CDR3 nucleotides are TGTGCCAGCAGCTTAGCGGCGCGGGAGAGTGACGAGCAGTACTTC.

The gene calls are TRBV7-8 and TRBJ1-5; 7 bases are a match to TRBD1. This CDR3 comprises 16 residues. Germline loops: CDR1 SGHVS, CDR2 FQNEAQ. J gave up 0 bases and V 3 bases, and 5 bases lay outside the gene matches. CDR3 loop: CASSFRRTGSNQPQHF. The CDR3 DNA sequence: TGTGCCAGCAGCTTTCGCCGGACAGGTAGCAATCAGCCCCAGCATTTT.

The rearrangement joins TRBV5-1 to TRBJ2-2; 9 nucleotides align to TRBD2. CDR1 is SGHRS and CDR2 is YFSETQ in the germline V gene. The CDR3 runs to 15 residues. With 4 bases clipped from V and 6 bases from J, the junction kept 7 bases outside the gene matches. DNA for the CDR3: TGCGCCAGCAGCCTCTCAGCGGGGGGAGCCGGGGAGCTGTTTTTT. It encodes CASSLSAGGAGELFF.

V usage is TRBV29-1 and J usage is TRBJ2-7; TRBD1 matches 8 bases. CDR1 is SQVTM, CDR2 ANQGSEA, per germline. The CDR3 consists of 12 residues. The ends lost 7 bases at V and 7 bases at J; junction bases unmatched: 9. The CDR3 reads CSARTGSREQYF. CDR3 nucleotide sequence: TGCAGCGCTAGGACAGGGAGTAGGGAGCAGTACTTC.

A few counts support this clone. J is TRBJ1-6 and V is TRBV18; 8 nucleotides align to TRBD1. The CDR3 contains 17 residues. Trimming removed 2 bases from V and 4 bases from J; junction bases left unmatched: 7. Per germline, CDR1 KGHSH and CDR2 LQKENI. This CDR3 is CASSPGQGRGYNSPLHF. CDR3 bases: TGTGCCAGCTCACCAGGACAGGGAAGGGGGTATAATTCACCCCTCCACTTT.

The chain is built from TRBV5-1 and TRBJ2-7; D may be TRBD2 (6 bases). The CDR3 runs 15 residues. Germline V gene data show CDR1 as SGHRS and CDR2 as YFSETQ. V shed 7 bases and J shed 2 bases, with 19 bases lying between them. CDR3 sequence (DNA): TGCGCCAGCCGAATTGCCGGGGACTGGCCCTACGAGCAGTACTTC. The encoded protein is CASRIAGDWPYEQYF.

The CDR3 DNA reads as TGTGCCAGCAGTGAAGGGAGGGGTAACGAAAAACTGTTTTTT. Protein sequence: CASSEGRGNEKLFF. The chain employs TRBV2 and TRBJ1-4; TRBD1 is a possible D gene (5 bases). V was shortened by 1 base and J by 8 bases, with 11 bases between the two germline ends. CDR3 length: 14 amino acids. CDR1 is SNHLY and CDR2 is FYNNEI in the germline V gene.

The chain carries TRBV25-1 and TRBJ1-3, with 9 bases identical to TRBD1. Per germline, CDR1 MGHDK and CDR2 SYGVNS. The J segment lost 8 bases and the V segment lost 8 bases, leaving 7 bases of the junction unmatched. The CDR3 covers 13 residues. The CDR3 nucleotides are TGTGCCAGCGGGAGGACAGGGGCGGACACCATATATTTT. Translated: CASGRTGADTIYF.

This clone came up a few times. J is TRBJ1-6 and V is TRBV7-6, with a weak D call TRBD1 (5 bases). CDR3 length: 16 residues. With 4 bases removed from V and 7 bases from J, the gap between germline ends came to 17 bases. In germline, CDR1 is SGHVS, CDR2 FNYEAQ. The CDR3 loop is CASSSSYGQGNSPLHF. CDR3 sequence (DNA): TGTGCCAGCAGCTCATCTTATGGGCAGGGCAATTCACCCCTCCACTTT.

The CDR3, as DNA: TGCGCCAGCAGCCTGGGACAGTGGAATTCACCCCTCCACTTT. Protein product: CASSLGQWNSPLHF. The chain joins TRBV4-1 to TRBJ1-6, with TRBD1 matching over 7 bases. CDR1 MGHRA and CDR2 YSYEKL come from the germline V gene. Germline trimming cut 4 bases from V and 7 bases from J; bases unmatched to any gene: 4. The CDR3 runs to 14 residues.

This chain joins TRBV2 and TRBJ2-7, with a possible D match to TRBD1 (6 bases). The CDR3 has 13 amino acids. Germline CDR1 is SNHLY and CDR2 is FYNNEI. Trimming stripped 4 bases from V and 4 bases from J, with 11 bases between. The CDR3 sequence is CASSGTARYEQYF. In DNA, the CDR3 is TGTGCCAGCAGTGGGACAGCACGTTACGAGCAGTACTTC.